This T cell receptor beta chain stems from a study of shared clonotypes between healthy human individuals. Deep-level running was used for the assay. Input per replicate PCR of unsorted PBMC was 250 to 300 ng DNA, corresponding to tens of thousands of T cell genomes. Sequencing on ten immunoSEQ deep assay plates was performed for unsorted PBMC DNA. Authors' methods: From ImmunoSEQ came sequences covering only the junction and carrying no quality scores, so filtering differed. The protocol was immunoSEQ multiplex PCR, while the TCRdb copy is restricted to in-frame clones and leaves out a portion. The D gene and trimming were derived from the DNA, and the V and J assignments and clone size from that table. The table records about 480,000 clones, 79% of them present only once. Germline CDR1 SGHAT, CDR2 FQNNGV. V lost 1 base to trimming and J lost 0 bases; unmatched junction nucleotides: 4. The CDR3 extends over 19 amino acids.

Sequencing was done on a sample of PBMCs. This sequence was found in a woman aged 40-49 years in good health. Some clones in this sample may be carry-over from other donors' samples. This chain joins TRBV11-2 and TRBJ2-1; 15 positions match TRBD2. The CDR3 DNA sequence: TGTGCCAGCAGCTTAGTAGGACTAGCGGGGGGGAGCTCCTACAATGAGCAGTTCTTC. Translated, it gives CASSLVGLAGGSSYNEQFF.